This T cell receptor (beta chain) was captured by sequencing in a study of cytomegalovirus exposure and HLA in healthy donors. Study-wide results and limits: Versus the approximately 720-donor mean, an Asian-associated ancestry cluster reportedly showed fewer N-insertions in a later analysis.

Germline loops: CDR1 MNHEY, CDR2 SVGAGI. After removal of 4 bases from V and 2 bases from J, the junction contained 6 bases not matched to a gene. The CDR3 has 16 amino acids. A word on this clone: What it binds is unknown.

Amplification used 60 Vbeta primers and 13 Jbeta primers. Original analysis: In a later analysis, of 79 million or so unique beta chains, about 11 million appeared in at least two donors. This table comes from immunoSEQ multiplex PCR, and its TCRdb copy is limited to in-frame clones, with some not included. V, J and clone size are those of that table, while D and trimming were read from the DNA. The sample includes about 300,000 clones, roughly 85% seen only once; the top ten take roughly 4%. V and J are TRBV6-5 and TRBJ2-3; TRBD2 matches 10 bases. Input material: PBMCs. The receptor was isolated from a man aged 35 to 55 in good health and CMV-seropositive. DNA of the CDR3: TGTGCCAGCAGTTGGGCCGGGACTAGCGACACAGATACGCAGTATTTT. Translated: CASSWAGTSDTDTQYF.